Listed here are 9 T cell receptor beta chains from one sample, sequenced in a study of blood T cell repertoires in COVID-19. Only in-frame clones appear in the TCRdb table, and some are missing; sequencing was by immunoSEQ multiplex PCR. The sample lists 100,000 or so clones, 84% occurring once. The specimen was peripheral blood. All receptors come from a man between 65 and 85 years old with active or convalescent COVID-19.

J is TRBJ2-2 and V is TRBV12-3 or TRBV12-4; D is perhaps TRBD1 (6 bases). The CDR3 contains 13 residues. Deletions cut 5 bases from V and 5 bases from J, with 9 bases between. CDR3 region: CASSIQGTGELFF. DNA for the CDR3: TGTGCCAGCAGTATTCAGGGGACCGGGGAGCTGTTTTTT.

V is TRBV19 and J is TRBJ2-7; D call uncertain. The CDR3 length is 14 residues. The V end lost 4 bases, the J end lost 1 base, and 11 bases lay between the germline ends. The germline CDR1 and CDR2 sequences are LNHDA and SQIVND (reference sequence). As DNA, the CDR3 is TGTGCCAGTAGTACGATGATAGCTTCCTACGAGCAGTACTTC. Amino acid sequence: CASSTMIASYEQYF.

The gene calls are TRBV2 and TRBJ1-2, with 8 positions matching TRBD1. The CDR3 consists of 11 residues. V gave up 9 bases and J gave up 4 bases; unmatched junction bases: 1. The germline CDR1 and CDR2 sequences are SNHLY and FYNNEI. The CDR3, as DNA: TGTGCCAGTACAGGGGGCTATGGCTACACCTTC. This gives the protein CASTGGYGYTF. The variable domain in full, completed from reference TRBV2 and TRBJ1-2, reads EPEVTQTPSHQVTQMGQEVILRCVPISNHLYFYWYRQILGQKVEFLVSFYNNEISEKSEIFDDQFSVERPDGSNFTLKIRSTKLEDSAMYFCASTGGYGYTFGSGTRLTVV.

The chain recombines TRBV7-2 with TRBJ2-2, with TRBD2 matching over 9 bases. Germline V gene sequence: CDR1 SGHTA, CDR2 FQGNSA. V lost 3 bases, J lost 3 bases, and 5 bases stayed unmatched. The CDR3 has 16 residues. Written as DNA, the CDR3 is TGTGCCAGCAGCTTGCATAGCGGGGGATACACCGGGGAGCTGTTTTTT. Protein: CASSLHSGGYTGELFF. The whole variable domain, remainder taken from reference TRBV7-2 and TRBJ2-2, is GAGVSQSPSNKVTEKGKDVELRCDPISGHTALYWYRQSLGQGLEFLIYFQGNSAPDKSGLPSDRFSAERTGGSVSTLTIQRTQQEDSAVYLCASSLHSGGYTGELFFGEGSRLTVL.

CDR3 coding DNA: TGTGCCAGCAGTGAGACAGGGGTCGGCGCAGATACGCAGTATTTT. This gives the protein CASSETGVGADTQYF. The chain carries TRBV2 and TRBJ2-3, with 8 nucleotides matching TRBD1. The CDR3 loop spans 15 amino acids. V was pared by 3 bases and J by 4 bases, with 6 bases of the junction left unmatched. Germline assignment: CDR1 SNHLY and CDR2 FYNNEI. The full variable domain, completed using reference TRBV2 and TRBJ2-3, is EPEVTQTPSHQVTQMGQEVILRCVPISNHLYFYWYRQILGQKVEFLVSFYNNEISEKSEIFDDQFSVERPDGSNFTLKIRSTKLEDSAMYFCASSETGVGADTQYFGPGTRLTVL.

This clone occurred once. The chain has TRBV6-5 and TRBJ1-1; tentative D call: TRBD1 (5 bases). Germline CDR1 MNHEY, CDR2 SVGAGI. V was clipped by 6 bases and J by 4 bases, with 18 bases between them. The length of the CDR3 is 15 residues. DNA for the CDR3: TGTGCCAGCAGCGGACGTGGGGGAGGGACCACTGAAGCTTTCTTT. Protein: CASSGRGGGTTEAFF.

This chain uses TRBV6-2 or TRBV6-3 with TRBJ2-5; D unclear. Germline V CDR1 and CDR2: MNHEY, SVGEGT. The CDR3 consists of 14 residues. V dropped 2 bases and J dropped 2 bases, with 9 bases sitting between them. This chain's CDR3 is CASSYRVRQETQYF. The CDR3 region has the DNA TGTGCCAGCAGTTACCGTGTCAGACAAGAGACCCAGTACTTC.

The chain links TRBV28 to TRBJ1-3; 9 bases are shared with TRBD1. CDR1 and CDR2 (germline): MDHEN, SYDVKM. The CDR3 loop spans 15 amino acids. With 5 bases clipped from V and 0 bases from J, the junction kept 2 bases outside the gene matches. CDR3 protein: CASSLQGASGNTIYF. CDR3 DNA sequence: TGTGCCAGCAGTCTACAGGGGGCCTCTGGAAACACCATATATTTT. The full variable domain, in which reference TRBV28 and TRBJ1-3 provide the parts outside the CDR3, is DVKVTQSSRYLVKRTGEKVFLECVQDMDHENMFWYRQDPGLGLRLIYFSYDVKMKEKGDIPEGYSVSREKKERFSLILESASTNQTSMYLCASSLQGASGNTIYFGEGSWLTVV.

CDR3 loop: CASSMTGEYGYTF. The CDR3 coding sequence is TGCGCCAGCAGCATGACAGGGGAGTACGGCTACACCTTC. The rearrangement links TRBV5-1 to TRBJ1-2; 8 bases map to TRBD1. The CDR3 consists of 13 residues. Germline V CDR1 and CDR2: SGHRS, YFSETQ. J lost 8 bases, V lost 4 bases, and 7 bases had no gene match. The full variable domain, completed using reference TRBV5-1 and TRBJ1-2, is KAGVTQTPRYLIKTRGQQVTLSCSPISGHRSVSWYQQTPGQGLQFLFEYFSETQRNKGNFPGRFSGRQFSNSRSEMNVSTLELGDSALYLCASSMTGEYGYTFGSGTRLTVV.